The rows below give T cell receptor beta chains drawn from one sample of a study of control samples from healthy donors and cancer patients. Sequenced by immunoSEQ multiplex PCR; TCRdb stores in-frame clones only, minus some. The data show around 110,000 clones, over 90% seen once. The sample taken for sequencing was blood. Receptors originate from a man aged 25 to 40 in good health. CDR3s include the opening cysteine and the closing phenylalanine or tryptophan. A D gene is named only where the DNA matches it firmly. The size entry is marked missing in some rows and otherwise reads once, few, many or a size class.

J	D	size	V	CDR3	DNA
TRBJ1-1	NA	NA	TRBV28	CASSLEGGRWIGAFF	TGTGCCAGCAGTCTTGAGGGGGGTAGGTGGATAGGAGCTTTCTTT
TRBJ2-2	NA	NA	TRBV5-1	CAVKQGGQADTGELFF	TGCGCCGTCAAACAGGGAGGACAGGCCGATACCGGGGAGCTGTTTTTT
TRBJ2-1	NA	NA	TRBV28	CASSLWSREWNEQFF	TGTGCCAGCAGTTTATGGTCCAGGGAATGGAATGAGCAGTTCTTC
TRBJ1-6	TRBD1	NA	TRBV18	CASSPLQGESSPLHF	TGTGCCAGCTCACCATTACAGGGGGAGAGTTCACCCCTCCACTTT
TRBJ2-3	NA	NA	TRBV19	CASSAPGMAADTQYF	TGTGCCAGTAGTGCACCGGGCATGGCGGCAGATACGCAGTATTTT
TRBJ2-7	TRBD2	NA	TRBV5-4	CASSYTSGRDIVEQYF	TGTGCCAGCAGCTACACTAGCGGAAGGGACATCGTCGAGCAGTACTTC
TRBJ2-4	TRBD1	NA	TRBV28	CASSEPTGGKNIQYF	TGTGCCAGCAGTGAACCGACAGGGGGCAAAAACATTCAGTACTTC
TRBJ2-1	NA	NA	TRBV24-1	CATSDRDSALSYNEQFF	TGTGCCACCAGTGACCGTGACAGTGCTCTCTCCTACAATGAGCAGTTCTTC
TRBJ2-2	TRBD1	NA	TRBV5-6	CASSRQGFANTGELFF	TGTGCCAGCAGCCGACAGGGTTTCGCGAACACCGGGGAGCTGTTTTTT
TRBJ2-2	NA	NA	TRBV7-3	CASSHRAGELFF	TGTGCCAGCAGCCACCGGGCCGGGGAGCTGTTTTTT
TRBJ2-1	NA	NA	TRBV6-1	CASSDSLQGFGEQFF	TGTGCCAGCAGTGATTCGCTACAGGGATTTGGAGAGCAGTTCTTC
TRBJ2-3	TRBD2	NA	TRBV7-2	CASSFKYSGGAIADTQYF	TGTGCCAGCAGCTTCAAATATAGCGGGGGGGCCATAGCAGATACGCAGTATTTT
TRBJ1-2	NA	once	TRBV7-2	CASSLVPVRTHGYTF	TGTGCCAGCAGCTTAGTTCCAGTAAGGACACATGGCTACACCTTC
TRBJ1-1	NA	NA	TRBV28	CASSSFSGTEAFF	TGTGCCAGCAGCTCCTTTTCTGGCACTGAAGCTTTCTTT
TRBJ1-6	NA	NA	TRBV7-9	CASSPSTAYNSPLHF	TGTGCCAGCAGCCCTTCGACGGCCTATAATTCACCCCTCCACTTT
TRBJ2-7	NA	once	TRBV7-6	CASSLAGQYEQYF	TGTGCCAGCAGCTTAGCGGGTCAGTACGAGCAGTACTTC
TRBJ1-1	TRBD1	NA	TRBV6-5	CASRGQGGMNTEAFF	TGTGCCAGCAGGGGACAGGGCGGAATGAACACTGAAGCTTTCTTT
TRBJ2-4	NA	NA	TRBV5-1	CASSDRGGGARTSYF	TGCGCCAGCAGCGACCGCGGAGGCGGAGCGCGGACCTCCTACTTC
TRBJ2-5	TRBD1	NA	TRBV6-1	CASSVSGTGASEETQYF	TGTGCCAGCAGTGTATCCGGGACAGGGGCGAGCGAGGAGACCCAGTACTTC
TRBJ2-7	TRBD1	NA	TRBV11-2	CASSSMDRGSEQYF	TGTGCCAGCAGCTCGATGGACAGGGGCAGCGAGCAGTACTTC
TRBJ1-5	TRBD1	NA	TRBV7-2	CASSPGDRVNQPQHF	TGTGCCAGCAGCCCGGGAGACAGGGTAAATCAGCCCCAGCATTTT
TRBJ2-1	NA	NA	TRBV4-1	CASSQEGLSSYNEQFF	TGCGCCAGCAGCCAAGAAGGGCTCAGCTCCTACAATGAGCAGTTCTTC
TRBJ1-4	NA	NA	TRBV18	CASSPGTNEKLFF	TGTGCCAGCTCACCGGGGACTAATGAAAAACTGTTTTTT
TRBJ1-1	NA	NA	TRBV28	CASSYRDHTEAFF	TGTGCCAGCAGTTACAGGGACCACACTGAAGCTTTCTTT
TRBJ1-4	TRBD1	NA	TRBV6-5	CASSDGGRGDEKLFF	TGTGCCAGCAGCGATGGGGGCAGGGGGGATGAAAAACTGTTTTTT
TRBJ1-1	NA	NA	TRBV6-1	CASSEPRSEAVRLAPFF	TGTGCCAGCAGTGAGCCCCGGAGCGAGGCAGTCAGGCTCGCACCTTTCTTT
TRBJ1-4	TRBD1	NA	TRBV5-1	CASSAPTGYETGVNEKLFF	TGCGCCAGCAGCGCCCCGACGGGGTACGAGACAGGGGTTAATGAAAAACTGTTTTTT
TRBJ2-1	TRBD1	NA	TRBV12-3/TRBV12-4	CAAGQVNYNEQFF	TGTGCCGCGGGACAGGTTAACTACAATGAGCAGTTCTTC
TRBJ1-2	NA	NA	TRBV6-5	CASNGGLVYGYTF	TGTGCCAGCAATGGGGGTTTGGTCTATGGCTACACCTTC
TRBJ2-3	NA	NA	TRBV5-1	CASSLSLVGGDTQYF	TGCGCCAGCAGCTTGAGCCTAGTCGGGGGAGATACGCAGTATTTT
TRBJ2-5	NA	NA	TRBV18	CASSLRETATQYF	TGTGCCAGCTCACTGAGGGAGACGGCGACCCAGTACTTC